The rows below give T cell receptor beta chains drawn from one sample of a study of Tregs in tolerant kidney transplant recipients. Method: immunoSEQ multiplex PCR; TCRdb's copy keeps in-frame clones and lacks some. The table records roughly 69,000 clones, around 90% of them present only once. The sample in question was CD4+ T cells from blood, obtained before the transplant. Every receptor here comes from a human donor who received a combined kidney and bone marrow transplant. Both conserved end residues are part of each CDR3. The D gene is left open where the match is weak. For some rows the clone size is stated as once, few or many, or as a class when expanded; others skip it.

J gene	D gene	V gene	clone size	CDR3 DNA	CDR3 protein
TRBJ1-3	TRBD1	TRBV10-3	few	TGTGCCATCAGTGGACAGGGCGGTGGAAACACCATATATTTT	CAISGQGGGNTIYF
TRBJ2-7	TRBD2	TRBV5-1	NA	TGCGCCAGCAGCTTTTTGGCTAGCGGCGAGCAGTACTTC	CASSFLASGEQYF
TRBJ2-6	NA	TRBV28	NA	TGTGCCAGCAGCCCCGGGGTTGTCGGCTCTGGGGCCAACGTCCTGACTTTC	CASSPGVVGSGANVLTF
TRBJ2-3	TRBD2	TRBV4-1	NA	TGCGCCAGCAGAGGCGGACTAGCGGCGGCTAGCACAGATACGCAGTATTTT	CASRGGLAAASTDTQYF
TRBJ1-2	TRBD1	TRBV28	NA	TGTGCCAGCAGACGACAGGGGGCGGATGGCTACACCTTC	CASRRQGADGYTF
TRBJ2-3	TRBD2	TRBV4-1	NA	TGCGCCAGCAGCCAAGGCGCACTAGCGGGACCAGTGGGTACGCAGTATTTT	CASSQGALAGPVGTQYF
TRBJ1-5	TRBD1	TRBV2	NA	TGTGCCAGCAGTGGAGGACAGGGGTCGTATAGCAATCAGCCCCAGCATTTT	CASSGGQGSYSNQPQHF
TRBJ1-4	NA	TRBV6-5	NA	TGTGCCAGCAGTTCGGGGTGGGCTAATGAAAAACTGTTTTTT	CASSSGWANEKLFF
TRBJ1-2	NA	TRBV9	NA	TGTGCCAGCAGCCCCGAGGACAGTTACGGAGGCTATGGCTACACCTTC	CASSPEDSYGGYGYTF
TRBJ2-7	TRBD2	TRBV7-2	NA	TGTGCCAGCAGCTTAGCAACCCACCTAGCGGGGGGGCTTCGTTACGAGCAGTACTTC	CASSLATHLAGGLRYEQYF
TRBJ2-6	NA	TRBV28	NA	TGTGCCAGCAGTTGGAAACGGACAGCTCGCTCTGGGGCCAACGTCCTGACTTTC	CASSWKRTARSGANVLTF
TRBJ1-1	NA	TRBV6-1	NA	TGTGCCAGCAGTCAGGTCGAGGGTACTGAAGCTTTCTTT	CASSQVEGTEAFF
TRBJ2-1	NA	TRBV4-2	NA	TGTGCCAGCAGCCAAGAGTCAGGAATGTTCTACAATGAGCAGTTCTTC	CASSQESGMFYNEQFF
TRBJ2-2	TRBD2	TRBV10-2	NA	TGCGCCACCATAATAAGCGGGAGCAGGGGCGGGGAGCTGTTTTTT	CATIISGSRGGELFF
TRBJ1-5	NA	TRBV2	NA	TGTGCCAGCAGTGACGGGCAGACTCTATCGGGGGGGGACTCGCATTTT	CASSDGQTLSGGDSHF
TRBJ2-1	NA	TRBV15	NA	TGTGCCACCACCAACGATTATAGCGGAGCCTCCTACAATGAGCAGTTCTTC	CATTNDYSGASYNEQFF
TRBJ2-5	NA	TRBV10-3	NA	TGTGCCATCAGTGGGACTATACAAGCGACCCAGTACTTC	CAISGTIQATQYF
TRBJ2-5	NA	TRBV15	NA	TGTGCCACCAGCAGCTGGACAGAAGAGACCCAGTACTTC	CATSSWTEETQYF
TRBJ1-5	NA	TRBV11-1	NA	TGTGCCAGCAGTCCAGTCAATCAGCCCCAGCATTTT	CASSPVNQPQHF
TRBJ2-2	NA	TRBV5-1	NA	TGCGCCAGCAGCTTGGTCTTGCGGCAGGGATACACCGGGGAGCTGTTTTTT	CASSLVLRQGYTGELFF
TRBJ1-5	NA	TRBV7-2	once	TGTGCCAGCAGCCTCGCCGGGACACCGCTGAATTTT	CASSLAGTPLNF
TRBJ2-2	TRBD1	TRBV5-4	NA	TGTGCCAGCAGCTCCTGGACGGGACAGGGTCTCAACACCGGGGAGCTGTTTTTT	CASSSWTGQGLNTGELFF
TRBJ2-1	TRBD2	TRBV18	NA	TGTGCCAGCTCACCACAAGGGACTACTTACAATGAGCAGTTCTTC	CASSPQGTTYNEQFF
TRBJ1-2	TRBD1	TRBV2	NA	TGTGCCAGCGACTCCTCCGGGACAGGGTATGGCTACACCTTC	CASDSSGTGYGYTF
TRBJ2-6	NA	TRBV15	NA	TGTGCCACCAGCAGAGATGGTGAGTCGCGAGGGGCCAACGTCCTGACTTTC	CATSRDGESRGANVLTF
TRBJ1-4	TRBD1	TRBV29-1	NA	TGCAGCGTGATCGGGACAGCAACTAATGAAAAACTGTTTTTT	CSVIGTATNEKLFF
TRBJ2-1	NA	TRBV11-3	NA	TGTGCCAGCAGCTTGGCACAGGACTACAATGAGCAGTTCTTC	CASSLAQDYNEQFF
TRBJ2-1	NA	TRBV7-2	NA	TGTGCCAGCAGCTTAGGTGGGCCCTCGGCAAACGAGCAGTTCTTC	CASSLGGPSANEQFF
TRBJ1-1	NA	TRBV28	once	TGTGCCAGCAGTTCCTCAGGGGCGGAGGCGAACACTGAAGCTTTCTTT	CASSSSGAEANTEAFF
TRBJ2-7	TRBD1	TRBV11-2	NA	TGTGCCAGCAGCCGGCGGGACAGGGAGTACGAGCAGTACTTC	CASSRRDREYEQYF
TRBJ2-3	TRBD2	TRBV10-3	once	TGTGCCATCAGTAGCGGGAGGGGTGAAGATACGCAGTATTTT	CAISSGRGEDTQYF
TRBJ2-7	NA	TRBV20-1	NA	TGCAGTGCTAGATCCCCGGTAGAGCAGTACTTC	CSARSPVEQYF
TRBJ1-2	NA	TRBV5-6	NA	TGTGCCAGCAGCTTAAGCCCGGGGGGTCTAGGCTATTATGGCTACACCTTC	CASSLSPGGLGYYGYTF
TRBJ1-2	NA	TRBV5-4	once	TGTGCCAGCAGCTTGGACCCAGGGAACTATGGCTACACCTTC	CASSLDPGNYGYTF
TRBJ2-2	TRBD1	TRBV28	NA	TGTGCCAGCAGTTTAGCCCCTGGGACAGGGAACACCGGGGAGCTGTTTTTT	CASSLAPGTGNTGELFF
TRBJ2-5	NA	TRBV27	once	TGTGCCAGCAGTTTAAAAGGGCGGGTCCAAGAGACCCAGTACTTC	CASSLKGRVQETQYF
TRBJ2-5	TRBD1	TRBV6-5	NA	TGTGCCAGCAGATTCCACAGGGGGGCGGGCGAGACCCAGTACTTC	CASRFHRGAGETQYF
TRBJ2-3	NA	TRBV7-2	NA	TGTGCCAGCAGCTTAAGGGGGGGAGGACCGAGCACAGATACGCAGTATTTT	CASSLRGGGPSTDTQYF
TRBJ1-1	TRBD1	TRBV5-1	NA	TGCGCCACCTCACAGGGGGCCGACACTGAAGCTTTCTTT	CATSQGADTEAFF
TRBJ1-1	NA	TRBV7-2	NA	TGTGCCAGCACCACTTTCGCGAGCATGAACACTGAAGCTTTCTTT	CASTTFASMNTEAFF
TRBJ2-6	TRBD2	TRBV11-2	once	TGTGCCAGCAGCACCCTCGGGGGGTTGGGTGGGGCCAACGTCCTGACTTTC	CASSTLGGLGGANVLTF
TRBJ1-2	NA	TRBV29-1	medium-sized	TGCAGCGGATTAGGAGGGGATGGCTACACCTTC	CSGLGGDGYTF
TRBJ2-2	NA	TRBV9	few	TGTGCCAGCAGCACCACAGGGACCGGGGAGCTGTTTTTT	CASSTTGTGELFF
TRBJ2-5	NA	TRBV7-8	NA	TGTGCCAGCAGCTTAGGGGGACTGGGAGAGACCCAGTACTTC	CASSLGGLGETQYF
TRBJ1-2	NA	TRBV11-2	NA	TGTGCCAGCACGGTCACGACCGGGGGCTATGGCTACACCTTC	CASTVTTGGYGYTF
TRBJ1-2	TRBD1	TRBV2	NA	TGTGCCAGCAGTCTGACAGGGAACTATGGCTACACCTTC	CASSLTGNYGYTF
TRBJ2-5	TRBD2	TRBV4-1	NA	TGCGCCAGCAGCCAAGTAACTAGCGTTAAAGTAACCCAGTACTTC	CASSQVTSVKVTQYF
TRBJ2-2	NA	TRBV5-1	NA	TGCGCCAGCAGTCCAGTTGGGGCCACCGGGGAGCTGTTTTTT	CASSPVGATGELFF
TRBJ2-1	NA	TRBV5-1	NA	TGCGCCAGCAGCTTGGTTTGGACAGAGCTAAGGAGCTCCTACAATGAGCAGTTCTTC	CASSLVWTELRSSYNEQFF
TRBJ2-1	TRBD2	TRBV7-2	NA	TGTGCCAGCAGCTTGGGGCCCGGGGGGGCGGGGAAGTTCTTC	CASSLGPGGAGKFF
TRBJ2-4	NA	TRBV27	NA	TGTGCCAGCAGTCCCCACAGTTCCTTAGCCAAAAACATTCAGTACTTC	CASSPHSSLAKNIQYF
TRBJ1-1	NA	TRBV29-1	NA	TGCAGCGTTTCCGTCACTGAAGCTTTCTTT	CSVSVTEAFF
TRBJ1-2	TRBD1	TRBV6-5	NA	TGTGCCAGCAGTGACGGACAGGGTGTCTATGGCTACACCTTC	CASSDGQGVYGYTF
TRBJ2-7	TRBD2	TRBV19	NA	TGTGCCAGTAGTATAGCTGTAGCGGGAGTAATTCAGCAGTACTTC	CASSIAVAGVIQQYF